This T cell receptor (beta chain) was sequenced during a study of PD-1 blockade in classical Hodgkin lymphoma. Study-level findings and limits: No one has yet defined what causes the repertoire differences, which may be disease activity or prior therapy. Complete responders had baseline diversity similar to newly diagnosed patients.

The ends lost 1 base at V and 2 bases at J; junction bases unmatched: 8. The germline V gene has CDR1 GTSNPN and CDR2 SVGIG (reference sequence). There are 16 residues in the CDR3. The protocol was immunoSEQ multiplex PCR, while the TCRdb copy is restricted to in-frame clones and leaves out a portion. The sample shows roughly 96,000 clones, 85% to 95% of them seen only once. A note on this clone: Its cognate antigen is unknown.

Time point indicated: cycle 4 day 1 (C4D1), after about 6 weeks of nivolumab. Autologous stem cell transplantation was followed by relapse in every patient, and brentuximab vedotin exposure varied. This receptor was identified in a human donor with classical Hodgkin lymphoma. The sample here was peripheral blood mononuclear cells (PBMCs), taken before the fourth cycle of nivolumab. The rearrangement joins TRBV30 to TRBJ1-5; 7 nucleotides line up with TRBD1. The CDR3 DNA is TGTGCCTGGAGTGAAAGGACAGGTGTGGGCAATCAGCCCCAGCATTTT. Protein product: CAWSERTGVGNQPQHF. Supplemented by reference TRBV30 and TRBJ1-5, the full variable domain reads SQTIHQWPATLVQPVGSPLSLECTVEGTSNPNLYWYRQAAGRGLQLLFYSVGIGQISSEVPQNLSASRPQDRQFILSSKKLLLSDSGFYLCAWSERTGVGNQPQHFGDGTRLSIL.